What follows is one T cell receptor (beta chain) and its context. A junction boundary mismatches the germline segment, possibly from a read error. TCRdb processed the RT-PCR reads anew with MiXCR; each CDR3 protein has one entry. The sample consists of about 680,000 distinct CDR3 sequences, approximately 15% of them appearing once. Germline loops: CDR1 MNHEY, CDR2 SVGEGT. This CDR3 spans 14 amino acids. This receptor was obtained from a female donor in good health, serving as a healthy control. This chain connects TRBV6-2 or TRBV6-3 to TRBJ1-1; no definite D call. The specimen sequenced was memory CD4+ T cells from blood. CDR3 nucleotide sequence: TGTGCCTGCAGTCCTCAGAATATGAACACTGAAGCTTTCTTT. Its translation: CACSPQNMNTEAFF.